Sequencing of this T cell receptor beta chain was carried out in a study of shared T cell receptors in the human thymus (dated by TCRdb to about 2021). At the level of the whole study: The study examined how self-reactive, shared T-cell receptor alpha chains are generated in the human thymus.

The CDR3 goes from the cysteine to the phenylalanine over 17 residues. The CDR3 DNA has 51 bases and is translated from base 1. Germline trimming: 1 base from V, 4 bases from J; junction bases outside gene matches: 9. Taken from the germline V gene, the CDR1 and CDR2 loops are MGHRA and YSYEKL. The protocol used for the library was the immunoSEQ multiplex PCR assay. What TCRdb holds here is the immuneACCESS table cut down to in-frame rearrangements. Part of the clones is not present; checked against another copy, under half of the missing clones reflect an unresolved V gene, and the others are unexplained. For this sample the table gives about 660,000 clones, of which 70% to 90% were detected only once. The ten largest account for about 0.01% of the sample. This clone was found a few times. Its antigen is unknown. No base quality information exists; no much larger clone differs at one position. The sample was also linked to a second study, of human thymus T cells. Per the second study: The donors were immunologically healthy infants in Finland who had open corrective cardiac surgery for congenital heart defects. The thymus tissue came from surgical resects taken out during corrective cardiac surgery. Both the thymic and the peripheral blood repertoires appeared to show biased V and J gene segment usage. Highly overlapping thymic TCR repertoires among unrelated individuals were reported in the related research. TCR alpha and beta repertoires from roughly eight infant thymus samples and four related peripheral blood samples were characterized in the study. The cohort included about 6 male and two female infants, with donor ages spanning 7 to 244 days. Thymocytes were mechanically released from the tissue and were stored as pellets of 10-30 million cells at -70 degrees C. Genomic DNA was extracted from frozen cell pellets with a QIAsymphony instrument. Using the immunoSEQ multiplex PCR assay, the TCRB and TCRAD loci were amplified from a standardized quantity of quality-controlled genomic DNA. The V(D)J region was spanned by amplicons of a length sufficient to cover the CDR3 and to identify V and J genes. The commercial immunoSEQ service was used to sequence amplicons on an Illumina platform. Primer bias and sequencing errors were corrected as previously described, and TCRAD and TCRB definitions were based on the IMGT database. immunoSEQ Analyzer 3.0 and VDJTools were used for repertoire analysis, which covered basic statistics, V/J segment usage, diversity estimates, rarefaction and pairwise overlap. Diversity was estimated with Chao1, ChaoE, Efron-Thisted, Shannon and inverse Simpson indices, and also on datasets down-sampled to the smallest sample. Repertoire overlap was assessed by strict matching of CDR3 nucleotide sequence, V gene and J gene, and clustering was done by Jaccard-based multidimensional scaling. On average, roughly 810,000 unique TCRB clonotypes were obtained from thymus samples, compared with about 84,000 from blood samples.

The receptor's source is a boy in the first two years of life with a congenital heart defect. Donor details come from another sample of the same person, matched by shared clones. Sequencing was done on a sample of thymocytes. The chain was built from TRBV4-1 and TRBJ1-1, with 10 bases in between that match TRBD1. CDR3 protein: CASSQGRTGGFRTEAFF. The nucleotides read TGCGCCAGCAGCCAAGGAAGGACAGGGGGATTTCGCACTGAAGCTTTCTTT.